The clone carrying this T cell receptor beta chain was seen only a few times. As yet, its antigen is unknown. This sample stems from a study of cytomegalovirus exposure and HLA in healthy donors. Study as a whole: Some 85 million unique TCRs, all from HLA-typed donors, were included in an early release of the data.

Study-level findings and limits: A later analysis linked a missense DCLRE1C variant to TCR beta V- and J-gene trimming.

PCR was performed using 60 Vbeta and 13 Jbeta primers. Generated by immunoSEQ multiplex PCR, the TCRdb table keeps only in-frame clones and is missing some. Of about 120,000 clones in the sample, approximately 17% were seen once. Germline CDR1 reads SGDLS; CDR2 reads YYNGEE. The CDR3 covers 18 residues. The V end lost 4 bases, the J end lost 0 bases, and 22 bases lay between the germline ends. The gene calls are TRBV9 and TRBJ1-1, with D possibly being TRBD1 (6 bases). Sequenced input: PBMCs. This sequence originates from a female donor in good health and CMV-seropositive. The CDR3 loop reads CASSLTTGTAGMNTEAFF. In DNA form, the CDR3 reads TGTGCCAGCAGCCTCACGACAGGTACAGCGGGAATGAACACTGAAGCTTTCTTT.